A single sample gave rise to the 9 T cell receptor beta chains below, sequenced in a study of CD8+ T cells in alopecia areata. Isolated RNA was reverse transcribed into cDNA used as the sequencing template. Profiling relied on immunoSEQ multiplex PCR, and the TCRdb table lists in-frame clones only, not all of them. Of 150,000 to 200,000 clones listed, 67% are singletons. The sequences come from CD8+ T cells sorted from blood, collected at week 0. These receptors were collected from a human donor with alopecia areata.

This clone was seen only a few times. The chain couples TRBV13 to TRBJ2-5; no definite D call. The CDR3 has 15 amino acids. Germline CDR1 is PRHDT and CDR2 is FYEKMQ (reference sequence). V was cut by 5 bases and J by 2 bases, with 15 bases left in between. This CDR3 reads CASSQRLETQETQYF. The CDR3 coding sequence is TGTGCCAGCAGCCAACGTTTGGAGACGCAAGAGACCCAGTACTTC. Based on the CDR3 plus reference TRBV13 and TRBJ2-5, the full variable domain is AAGVIQSPRHLIKEKRETATLKCYPIPRHDTVYWYQQGPGQDPQFLISFYEKMQSDKGSIPDRFSAQQFSDYHSELNMSSLELGDSALYFCASSQRLETQETQYFGPGTRLLVL.

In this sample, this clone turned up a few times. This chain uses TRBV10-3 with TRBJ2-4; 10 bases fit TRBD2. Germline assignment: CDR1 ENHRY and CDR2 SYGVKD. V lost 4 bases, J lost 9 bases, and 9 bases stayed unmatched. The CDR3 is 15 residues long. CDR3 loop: CAISGLAGSTRIQYF. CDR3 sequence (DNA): TGTGCCATCAGTGGACTAGCGGGTTCCACACGCATTCAGTACTTC.

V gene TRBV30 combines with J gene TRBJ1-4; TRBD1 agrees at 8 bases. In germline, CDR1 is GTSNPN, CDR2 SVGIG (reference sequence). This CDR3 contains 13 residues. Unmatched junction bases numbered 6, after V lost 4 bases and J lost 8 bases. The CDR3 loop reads CAWNDRGGEKLFF. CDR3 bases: TGTGCCTGGAATGACAGGGGAGGAGAAAAACTGTTTTTT.

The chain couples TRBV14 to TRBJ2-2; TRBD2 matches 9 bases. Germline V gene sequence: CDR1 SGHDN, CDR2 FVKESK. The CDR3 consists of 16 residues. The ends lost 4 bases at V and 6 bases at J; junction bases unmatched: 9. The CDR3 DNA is TGTGCCAGCAGCCGAGATAGCGGGGGCACCGCCGGGGAGCTGTTTTTT. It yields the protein CASSRDSGGTAGELFF.

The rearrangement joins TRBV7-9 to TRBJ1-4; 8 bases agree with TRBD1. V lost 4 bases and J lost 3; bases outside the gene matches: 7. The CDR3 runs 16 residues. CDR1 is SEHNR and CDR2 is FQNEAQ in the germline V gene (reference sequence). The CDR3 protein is CASSSTGAGANEKLFF. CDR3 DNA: TGTGCCAGCAGCTCGACAGGGGCGGGGGCTAATGAAAAACTGTTTTTT.

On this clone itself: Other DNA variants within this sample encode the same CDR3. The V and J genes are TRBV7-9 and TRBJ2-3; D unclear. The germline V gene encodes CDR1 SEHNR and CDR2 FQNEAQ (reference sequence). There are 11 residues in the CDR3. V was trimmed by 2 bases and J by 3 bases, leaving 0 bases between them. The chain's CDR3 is CASSLTDTQYF. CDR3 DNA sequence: TGTGCCAGCAGCTTAACAGATACGCAGTATTTT.

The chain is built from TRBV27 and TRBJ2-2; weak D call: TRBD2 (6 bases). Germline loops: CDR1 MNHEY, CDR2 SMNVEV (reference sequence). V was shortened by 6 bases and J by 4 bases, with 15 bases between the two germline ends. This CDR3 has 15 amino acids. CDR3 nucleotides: TGTGCCAGCAGGCGGGATCCCCTAGGCACCGGGGAGCTGTTTTTT. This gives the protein CASRRDPLGTGELFF.

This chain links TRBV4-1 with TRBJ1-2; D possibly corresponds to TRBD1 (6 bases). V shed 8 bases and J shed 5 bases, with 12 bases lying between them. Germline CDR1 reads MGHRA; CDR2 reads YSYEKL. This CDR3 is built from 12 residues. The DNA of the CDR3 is TGCGCCAGCGGCAACAGGGAGTATGGCTACACCTTC. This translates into CASGNREYGYTF.

CDR3 in amino acids: CASSFGQVINSPLHF. The DNA of the CDR3 is TGTGCCAGCAGCTTCGGACAGGTTATTAATTCACCCCTCCACTTT. The chain employs TRBV5-6 and TRBJ1-6, with 7 positions matching TRBD1. Per the germline V gene, CDR1 is SGHDT and CDR2 is YYEEEE. The V and J ends lost 2 bases and 6 bases, in that order; junction bases with no gene match: 5. This CDR3 region has 15 residues.